This T cell receptor beta chain was obtained from a study of blood T cell repertoires in COVID-19. About the research overall: The origin of the acute and convalescent COVID-19 samples was the United States, Italy and Spain.

In the original processing: Estimation of nucleated cell counts relied on the amplification of reference gene primers. The table came from immunoSEQ multiplex PCR; TCRdb's copy has only in-frame clones and leaves some out. That table supplies the V and J calls and clone size; D and trimming were determined from the DNA. Here the sample spans some 240,000 clones, more than 75% being singletons. Germline CDR1 is SNHLY and CDR2 is FYNNEI. V gave up 4 bases and J gave up 3 bases; unmatched junction bases: 8. The CDR3 is made up of 15 amino acids. Enrolled during active infection, Seattle patients were then followed longitudinally.

Material: peripheral blood. The TCR originated in a woman in her seventies with COVID-19, enrolled during active disease. The V call is TRBV2, the J call TRBJ1-1; 7 bases match TRBD1. CDR3 residues: CASSAGGIEDTEAFF. Written as DNA, the CDR3 is TGTGCCAGCAGTGCAGGGGGTATAGAGGACACTGAAGCTTTCTTT.